These T cell receptor beta chains were read from a single sample in a study of long-term antiretroviral therapy in people with HIV. Sequencing used immunoSEQ multiplex PCR; TCRdb keeps in-frame clones, though not all of them. The sample includes approximately 36,000 clones, roughly 82% of them seen just once. This material consisted of unsorted PBMCs, taken 0.6 years after starting antiretroviral therapy. The receptor source for this set is a man younger than 35 with HIV. The CDR3 runs from the conserved cysteine through the conserved F or W. A D gene is named only where the DNA matches it firmly. Only some rows state a clone size, as once, few, many or a class for expanded clones.

>NA|TRBD2|TRBV27|TRBJ2-5
TGTGCCAGCAGTTTTGGACTAGCTGGGGAGACCCAGTACTTC
CASSFGLAGETQYF
>once|TRBD1|TRBV29-1|TRBJ2-2
TGCAGCGTTGATTTGGCAGGGGGCTCCGGGGAGCTGTTTTTT
CSVDLAGGSGELFF
>NA|NA|TRBV14|TRBJ1-2
TGTGCCAGCAGCCAAGTGGGTAGTCTTGGCTACACCTTC
CASSQVGSLGYTF
>NA|NA|TRBV5-6|TRBJ2-7
TGTGCCAGCAGCTCTACCTTAAATGACGGACTCTACGAGCAGTACTTC
CASSSTLNDGLYEQYF
>NA|NA|TRBV19|TRBJ1-5
TGTACCAGTAGTATTGGCAGCAGCAATCAGCCCCAGCATTTT
CTSSIGSSNQPQHF
>NA|NA|TRBV7-9|TRBJ1-4
TGTGCCAGCAGCTTAGCGGGACCTAATGAAAAACTGTTTTTT
CASSLAGPNEKLFF
>NA|NA|TRBV29-1|TRBJ2-1
TGCAGCGTACTTTACGATGAGCAGTTCTTC
CSVLYDEQFF
>NA|TRBD1|TRBV18|TRBJ2-1
TGTGCCAGCTCACCCACGACAGGGTTGGACGATGAGCAGTTCTTC
CASSPTTGLDDEQFF
>NA|TRBD2|TRBV27|TRBJ2-1
TGTGCCAGCAGTTTACTAGCGGGAGGTCCCCGTGAGCAGTTCTTC
CASSLLAGGPREQFF
>NA|NA|TRBV5-4|TRBJ1-1
TGTGCCATACGGGTTCAGGGCGTGAACACTGAAGCTTTCTTT
CAIRVQGVNTEAFF
>NA|TRBD1|TRBV15|TRBJ2-6
TGTGCCACCAGCAGGAAGGAGCGAGGGGGCAGCCTCTTTGGGGGGGCCAACGTCCTGACTTTC
CATSRKERGGSLFGGANVLTF
>NA|NA|TRBV28|TRBJ1-1
TGTGCCAGCAGTTTTTTTACGTACACTGAAGCTTTCTTT
CASSFFTYTEAFF
>NA|NA|TRBV4-2|TRBJ1-1
TGTGCCAGCAGCCAAGATAGGATGGACGGGCTGAGGATGAACACTGAAGCTTTCTTT
CASSQDRMDGLRMNTEAFF
>NA|NA|TRBV29-1|TRBJ2-1
TGCAGCGTTGCCCAACTATCCTACAATGAGCAGTTCTTC
CSVAQLSYNEQFF
>NA|NA|TRBV29-1|TRBJ1-1
TGCAGCGTTGTTCCAGGGAACACTGAAGCTTTCTTT
CSVVPGNTEAFF
>NA|NA|TRBV28|TRBJ1-5
TGTGCCAGCAGTTTATTGCGGGGAGTAAGCAATCAGCCCCAGCATTTT
CASSLLRGVSNQPQHF
>NA|NA|TRBV7-6|TRBJ1-5
TGTGCCAGCAGCCTAAAACGGGATCAGCCCCAGCATTTT
CASSLKRDQPQHF
>NA|NA|TRBV2|TRBJ1-1
TGTGCCAGCAGTGCACAGGGAAACACTGAAGCTTTCTTT
CASSAQGNTEAFF
>once|NA|TRBV11-2|TRBJ2-1
TGTGCCAGCAGCTTAGCGGGTAGCGAGCAGTTCTTC
CASSLAGSEQFF
>NA|TRBD2|TRBV28|TRBJ2-3
TGTGCCAGCAGTTCGGGGGGGGATACGCAGTATTTT
CASSSGGDTQYF
>NA|TRBD1|TRBV7-2|TRBJ1-2
TGTGCCAGCAGCTTAGACAGGGGTGGAGGCTACACCTTC
CASSLDRGGGYTF
>NA|NA|TRBV28|TRBJ2-7
TGTGCCAGCAGTCCTGCCGTTGAATCCTACGAGCAGTACTTC
CASSPAVESYEQYF
>NA|NA|TRBV4-3|TRBJ2-1
TGCGCCAGCAGCCAAGATCTTTTGGAGTCCTCCTACAATGAGCAGTTCTTC
CASSQDLLESSYNEQFF
>NA|NA|TRBV19|TRBJ2-5
TGTGCCAGTAGTATAGCGGCTGAAGAGACCCAGTACTTC
CASSIAAEETQYF
>NA|NA|TRBV9|TRBJ2-3
TGTGCCAGCAGCCTTAGCCCCGCGACAGACACAGATACGCAGTATTTT
CASSLSPATDTDTQYF
>NA|NA|TRBV4-1|TRBJ2-7
TGCGCCAGCAGCCAACCGACAGAAGGGGGAATGGAGTACTTC
CASSQPTEGGMEYF
>NA|NA|TRBV5-1|TRBJ1-1
TGCGCCAGCAGGTCTGGGCAGGGAGGGGCGAACACTGAAGCTTTCTTT
CASRSGQGGANTEAFF
>once|NA|TRBV2|TRBJ2-7
TGTGCCAGCACCTCGAAGTACGAGCAGTACTTC
CASTSKYEQYF
>NA|NA|TRBV5-4|TRBJ1-4
TGTGCCAGCAGCTTGGGGGGAAATGAAAAACTGTTTTTT
CASSLGGNEKLFF
>NA|TRBD2|TRBV13|TRBJ2-2
TGTGCCAGCAGCTTAGGGCTAGCGGGGACCACCGGGGAGCTGTTTTTT
CASSLGLAGTTGELFF
>NA|NA|TRBV9|TRBJ2-7
TGTGCCAGCAGCGCAGGGTTGTCCTACGAGCAGTACTTC
CASSAGLSYEQYF
>NA|TRBD1|TRBV7-2|TRBJ2-7
TGTGCCAGCAGAAGGGACAGTCTCTACGAGCAGTACTTC
CASRRDSLYEQYF
>NA|TRBD1|TRBV30|TRBJ1-4
TGTGCCTGGACAGGGACAGGGATCCCGAATGAAAAACTGTTTTTT
CAWTGTGIPNEKLFF
>NA|NA|TRBV9|TRBJ2-7
TGTGCCAGCAGCGGGGGCGCGGTTTCGGCCGACTACGAGCAGTACTTC
CASSGGAVSADYEQYF
>NA|NA|TRBV7-9|TRBJ2-4
TGTGCCAGCAGCTTAGAACTTCTAGCCAAAAACATTCAGTACTTC
CASSLELLAKNIQYF
>NA|TRBD1|TRBV6-5|TRBJ1-3
TGTGCCAGCAGGCCGACAGGGTCTGGAAACACCATATATTTT
CASRPTGSGNTIYF
>NA|NA|TRBV27|TRBJ2-1
TGTGCCAGCGGCCTAAATAGCAGAGAGCAGTTCTTC
CASGLNSREQFF
>NA|TRBD1|TRBV9|TRBJ1-5
TGTGCCAGCAGCCGAGGACAGGGTATACAGCCCCAGCATTTT
CASSRGQGIQPQHF
>NA|NA|TRBV27|TRBJ2-1
TGTGCCAGCAGCCCGGACCCTTCGAGCTCCTACAATGAGCAGTTCTTC
CASSPDPSSSYNEQFF
>NA|TRBD1|TRBV4-3|TRBJ2-3
TGCGCCAGCAGCTCCCGGGACAGGGCGGGAGATACGCAGTATTTT
CASSSRDRAGDTQYF
>NA|NA|TRBV28|TRBJ2-7
TGTGCCAGCAGTTTGTTACTCGTGCAGTACTTC
CASSLLLVQYF
>NA|TRBD2|TRBV7-8|TRBJ2-2
TGTGCCAGCAGCTCGGGACTAGCGGGAGGGCCGATCACCGGGGAGCTGTTTTTT
CASSSGLAGGPITGELFF
>NA|NA|TRBV14|TRBJ2-7
TGTGCCAGCAGCCAAATCGTCTTGGACAGAACGACCTCCTACGAGCAGTACTTC
CASSQIVLDRTTSYEQYF
>NA|NA|TRBV30|TRBJ2-5
TGTGCCTGGAGTGTCGGGATCTACGGTGTGACCCAGTACTTC
CAWSVGIYGVTQYF
>once|TRBD2|TRBV11-2|TRBJ2-1
TGTGCCAGCAGCTTAGGACTCGGACTAGCGGGATTCTACAATGAGCAGTTCTTC
CASSLGLGLAGFYNEQFF
>NA|NA|TRBV5-1|TRBJ1-2
TGCGCCAGCAGCTCAGGGTCAGCTAACTATGGCTACACCTTC
CASSSGSANYGYTF
>NA|NA|TRBV2|TRBJ2-2
TGTGCCAGCAGTGACCCTACGGACACCGGGGAGCTGTTTTTT
CASSDPTDTGELFF
>NA|TRBD2|TRBV7-6|TRBJ2-1
TGTGCCAGCAGCCATACCACTAGCGGGAGTGGTAATGAGCAGTTCTTC
CASSHTTSGSGNEQFF